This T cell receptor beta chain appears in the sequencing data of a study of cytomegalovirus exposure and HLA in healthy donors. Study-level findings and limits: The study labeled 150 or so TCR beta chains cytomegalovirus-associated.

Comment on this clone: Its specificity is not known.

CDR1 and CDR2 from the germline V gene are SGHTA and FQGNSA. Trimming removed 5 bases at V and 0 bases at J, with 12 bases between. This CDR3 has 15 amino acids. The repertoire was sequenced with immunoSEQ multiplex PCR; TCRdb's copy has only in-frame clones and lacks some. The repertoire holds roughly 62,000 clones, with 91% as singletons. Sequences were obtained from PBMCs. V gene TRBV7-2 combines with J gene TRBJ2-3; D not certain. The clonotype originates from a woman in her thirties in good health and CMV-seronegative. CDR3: CASSPLGVSTDTQYF. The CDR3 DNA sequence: TGTGCCAGCAGCCCGCTAGGCGTGAGCACAGATACGCAGTATTTT.